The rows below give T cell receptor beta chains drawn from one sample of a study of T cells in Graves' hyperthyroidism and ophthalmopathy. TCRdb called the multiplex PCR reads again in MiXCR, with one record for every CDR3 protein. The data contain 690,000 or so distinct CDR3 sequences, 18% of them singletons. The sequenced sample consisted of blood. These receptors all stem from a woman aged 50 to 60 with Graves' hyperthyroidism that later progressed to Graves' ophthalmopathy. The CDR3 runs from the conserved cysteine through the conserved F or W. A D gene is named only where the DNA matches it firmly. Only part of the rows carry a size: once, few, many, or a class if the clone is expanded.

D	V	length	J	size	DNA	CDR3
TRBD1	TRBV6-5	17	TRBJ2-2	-	TGTGCCAGCAGTTACTTAATGGCCAGGGGGCTCACCGGGGAGCTGTTTTTT	CASSYLMARGLTGELFF
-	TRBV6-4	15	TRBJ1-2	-	TGTGCCAGCAGTGACCATCCAGCCGGAAACTATGGCTACACCTTC	CASSDHPAGNYGYTF
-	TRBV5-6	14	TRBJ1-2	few	TGTGCCAGCAGCCCACTCGGGTCTCACTATGGCTACACCTTC	CASSPLGSHYGYTF
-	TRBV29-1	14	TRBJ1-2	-	TGCAGCGTTGAAGTGGGGGGATCGTTACGTGGCTACACCTTC	CSVEVGGSLRGYTF
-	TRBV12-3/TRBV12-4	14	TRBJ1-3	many	TGTGCCAGTTTTTCGCAAATCTCTGGAAACACCATATATTTT	CASFSQISGNTIYF
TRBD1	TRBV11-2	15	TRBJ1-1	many	TGTGCCAGCAGCTTAAACCCGGGACAGGGGGCTGAAGCTTTCTTT	CASSLNPGQGAEAFF
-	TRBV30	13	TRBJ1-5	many	TGTGCCTGGAGCCTACTTTTTGGTCAGCCCCAGCATTTT	CAWSLLFGQPQHF
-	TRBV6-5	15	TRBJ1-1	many	TGTGCCAGCAGTTACTTACAGGGCCTGAACACTGAAGCTTTCTTT	CASSYLQGLNTEAFF
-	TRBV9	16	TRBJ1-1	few	TGTGCCAGCAGCGTAGTAAGTACGGCAGTAGGCACTGAAGCTTTCTTT	CASSVVSTAVGTEAFF
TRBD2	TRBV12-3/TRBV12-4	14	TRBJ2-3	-	TGTGCCAGCAGTCCACTAGCGGACTTGGATACGCAGTATTTT	CASSPLADLDTQYF
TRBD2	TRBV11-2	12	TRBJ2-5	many	TGTGCCAGCAGGAAATCGGGGGGGACCCAGTACTTC	CASRKSGGTQYF
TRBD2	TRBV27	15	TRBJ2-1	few	TGTGCCAGCAGTTTTGGTAGCGGGGGGGCCTATGAGCAGTTCTTC	CASSFGSGGAYEQFF
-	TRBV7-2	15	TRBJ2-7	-	TGTGCCGGCAGCTTTCGACCTGGCGGTTCCTACGAGCAGTACTTC	CAGSFRPGGSYEQYF
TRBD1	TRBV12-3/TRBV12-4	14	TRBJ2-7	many	TGTGCCAGCAGTCCGGACAGGGCCGTGAACGAGCAGTACTTC	CASSPDRAVNEQYF
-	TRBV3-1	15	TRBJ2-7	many	TGTGCCAGCAGCCAAGTACGAGGAGCACCCTACGAGCAGTACTTC	CASSQVRGAPYEQYF
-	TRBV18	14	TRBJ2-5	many	TGTGCCAGCTCACCCTCGGAGGGTTTCGAGACCCAGTACTTC	CASSPSEGFETQYF
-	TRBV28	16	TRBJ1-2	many	TGTGCCAGCAGTTGGCCGGGACTTGTGTTAATGAGGGGCTACACCTTC	CASSWPGLVLMRGYTF
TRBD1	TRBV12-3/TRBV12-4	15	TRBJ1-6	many	TGTGCCAGCAGGGGGGGGACAGGGGGTAATTCACCCCTCCACTTT	CASRGGTGGNSPLHF
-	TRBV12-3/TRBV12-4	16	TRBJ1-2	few	TGTGCCAGCAGTTTTCCCCCCCCCAAAGGGGGCTATGGCTACACCTTC	CASSFPPPKGGYGYTF
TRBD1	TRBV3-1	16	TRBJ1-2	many	TGTGCCAGCAGCCACTACGACAGGGGTGGTAACTATGGCTACACCTTC	CASSHYDRGGNYGYTF
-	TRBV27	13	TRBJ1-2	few	TGTGCCAGCACCCCTTCGAGGGGATTGGGCTACACCTTC	CASTPSRGLGYTF
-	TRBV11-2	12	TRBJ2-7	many	TGTGCCAGCACCCGGGGTATGGTCGAGCAGTACTTC	CASTRGMVEQYF
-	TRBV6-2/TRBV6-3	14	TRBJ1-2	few	TGTGCCAGCAGTTACTCGACCGGGAGCGGTGGCTACACCTTC	CASSYSTGSGGYTF
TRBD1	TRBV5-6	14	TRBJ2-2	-	TGTGCCAGCAGCTTACAGGGGGACGCCGGGGAGCTGTTTTTT	CASSLQGDAGELFF
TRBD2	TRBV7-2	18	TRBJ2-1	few	TGTGCCAGCAGCCTCAGACATGGTTTAGCGGGCTCCTACAATGAGCAGTTCTTC	CASSLRHGLAGSYNEQFF
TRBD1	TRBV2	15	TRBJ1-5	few	TGTGCCAGCAGCGGACAGGGAATTCTGGGTCAGCCCCAGCATTTT	CASSGQGILGQPQHF
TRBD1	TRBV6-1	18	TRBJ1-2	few	TGTGCCAGCAGTCCGACCTCCCAGGGGGCATACGCTAACTATGGCTACACCTTC	CASSPTSQGAYANYGYTF
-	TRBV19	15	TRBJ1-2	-	TGTGCCAGTAACACTGGCGGGGGCGTGAACTATGGCTACACCTTC	CASNTGGGVNYGYTF
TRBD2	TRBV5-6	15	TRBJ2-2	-	TGTGCCAGCAGCTTCACGGGGGGGGACACCGGGGAGCTGTTTTTT	CASSFTGGDTGELFF
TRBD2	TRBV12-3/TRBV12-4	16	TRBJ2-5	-	TGTGCCAGCAGTTCGGGACTAGCGGGGGAGGGGAAGACCCAGTACTTC	CASSSGLAGEGKTQYF
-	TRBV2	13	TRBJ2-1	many	TGTGCCAGCAATGGACTCCTAGACAATGAGCAGTTCTTC	CASNGLLDNEQFF
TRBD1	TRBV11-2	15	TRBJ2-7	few	TGTGCCAGCAGCATCGGACAGGGCAGCTCCTACGAGCAGTACTTC	CASSIGQGSSYEQYF
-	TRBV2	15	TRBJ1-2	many	TGTGCCAGCAGTGAAAGGGTGTGGAGAGAGTATGGCTACACCTTC	CASSERVWREYGYTF
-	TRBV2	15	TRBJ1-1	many	TGTGCCAGCAGTGATCGGACGGGGGGGAACACTGAAGCTTTCTTT	CASSDRTGGNTEAFF
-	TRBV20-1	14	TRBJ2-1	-	TGCAGTGCCCCCGGGGAATCATCCTACAATGAGCAGTTCTTC	CSAPGESSYNEQFF
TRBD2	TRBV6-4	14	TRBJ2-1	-	TGTGCCAGCAGCATGCTAGCGGGGGACAATGAGCAGTTCTTC	CASSMLAGDNEQFF